Listed here is a single T cell receptor (beta chain). Its specificity is not known. Per the original data handling: Filtering of immunoSEQ junctional sequences could not match full-length read filtering. Clones were sequenced by immunoSEQ multiplex PCR, and TCRdb holds only the in-frame ones, with some missing. The DNA was the basis for D and trimming; V, J and clone size are from that table. The repertoire includes millions of clones, 95% of them detected once, and 0.13% sits in the top ten. These data are taken from a study of shared clonotypes between healthy human individuals. Study-level results: Sequencing depth was predicted to influence how clonotypes are shared among donors. What naive subsets generally showed was a larger estimated richness than memory subsets showed. Donor scarcity curtailed the genetic and exposure-history diversity represented herein.

The CDR3 loop spans 13 amino acids. V lost 6 bases to trimming and J lost 5 bases, with 13 bases between them. In germline, CDR1 is MNHNS, CDR2 SASEGT. The sequence came from a man aged 18 to 30 in good health. Specimen: naive CD4+ T cells sorted from blood. The subset is: CD45RA+ positively selected. V and J are TRBV6-1 and TRBJ1-1, with D unresolved. The CDR3 coding sequence is TGTGCCAGCAGGGTCGGTGAAGGGACTGAAGCTTTCTTT. This encodes CASRVGEGTEAFF.